What follows are 17 T cell receptor beta chains derived from one specimen sequenced in a study of blood T cell repertoires in COVID-19. Produced via immunoSEQ multiplex PCR; TCRdb's table is partial and in-frame only. This table has 150,000 to 200,000 clones, roughly 80% appearing once. Sequenced input: peripheral blood. The receptors derive from a woman aged 70-85 years with COVID-19, enrolled during active disease.

The chain recombines TRBV7-2 with TRBJ2-6; the match to TRBD1 covers 9 bases. Germline CDR1 and CDR2: SGHTA and FQGNSA. Germline trimming cut 5 bases from V and 2 bases from J; bases unmatched to any gene: 7. The CDR3 runs to 17 residues. DNA for the CDR3: TGTGCCAGCAGCGCTTTCGGACAGGGGACTGGGGCCAACGTCCTGACTTTC. This gives the protein CASSAFGQGTGANVLTF.

The gene calls are TRBV6-2 or TRBV6-3 and TRBJ2-7, with 8 bases matching TRBD1. The length of the CDR3 is 16 residues. Trimming took 5 bases from V and 3 from J; bases not matched to a gene: 12. Germline V CDR1 and CDR2: MNHEY, SVGEGT. The CDR3 nucleotides are TGTGCCAGCAGTCCACGGACAGGGCTTGGGAACTACGAGCAGTACTTC. Translation gives CASSPRTGLGNYEQYF.

Of note for this clone: The sample holds other DNA sequences that translate to the same CDR3. The chain has TRBV9 and TRBJ2-7, with TRBD1 matching 8 bases. Germline lookup yields CDR1 SGDLS and CDR2 YYNGEE. The ends lost 2 bases at V and 0 bases at J; junction bases unmatched: 1. This CDR3 has 14 amino acids. The CDR3 DNA is TGTGCCAGCAGCGTTACAGGGGGCTCCTACGAGCAGTACTTC. Amino acids: CASSVTGGSYEQYF.

The J gene is TRBJ1-6, the V gene TRBV19; D gene ambiguous. In germline, CDR1 is LNHDA, CDR2 SQIVND (reference sequence). V was clipped by 8 bases and J by 12 bases, with 11 bases between them. The CDR3 has 11 residues. The CDR3: CASRKEGPLHF. The CDR3 bases are TGTGCCAGTCGGAAAGAGGGACCCCTCCACTTT.

The chain links TRBV30 to TRBJ2-3; unclear D gene. This CDR3 region has 12 residues. Per germline, CDR1 GTSNPN and CDR2 SVGIG (reference sequence). The V gene lost 1 base and the J gene lost 4 bases, with 6 bases spanning the gap. CDR3: CAWSAGPDTQYF. CDR3 DNA sequence: TGTGCCTGGAGTGCTGGCCCAGATACGCAGTATTTT.

The rearrangement uses TRBV9 and TRBJ2-1, with 9 positions matching TRBD2. Germline values: CDR1 SGDLS, CDR2 YYNGEE. CDR3 length: 19 residues. V lost 0 bases to trimming and J lost 1 base; unmatched junction nucleotides: 11. CDR3 region: CASSVASPSGTYSYNEQFF. CDR3 DNA sequence: TGTGCCAGCAGCGTAGCCTCCCCTAGCGGGACCTATTCCTACAATGAGCAGTTCTTC.

In this sample, this clone turned up a few times. The genes are TRBV5-4 and TRBJ1-1; D gene ambiguous. The ends were cut back, 0 bases at V and 5 bases at J, with 11 bases in the middle. CDR3 length: 14 amino acids. Germline assignment: CDR1 SGHNT and CDR2 YYREEE (reference sequence). DNA of the CDR3: TGTGCCAGCAGCTTGGATGGAGTCAAAACTGAAGCTTTCTTT. Residues: CASSLDGVKTEAFF.

The chain has TRBV28 and TRBJ2-7; 11 bases align to TRBD2. Germline loops: CDR1 MDHEN, CDR2 SYDVKM. This CDR3 region has 14 residues. Trimming cost V 1 base and J 7 bases; bases outside gene matches: 3. The chain's CDR3 is CASSLLAGGREQYF. In DNA, the CDR3 is TGTGCCAGCAGTTTATTAGCGGGAGGGAGGGAGCAGTACTTC.

V usage is TRBV2 and J usage is TRBJ1-3, with D unresolved. Trimming took 7 bases from V and 4 from J, leaving 20 bases between them. Germline V gene data show CDR1 as SNHLY and CDR2 as FYNNEI. CDR3 length: 16 residues. Here the CDR3 reads CASTHGLLGAGNTIYF. CDR3 DNA: TGTGCCAGCACCCACGGACTATTGGGAGCGGGAAACACCATATATTTT.

The gene calls are TRBV9 and TRBJ2-6; D is uncertain. Germline CDR1 SGDLS, CDR2 YYNGEE. The V gene lost 3 bases and the J gene lost 2 bases, with 9 bases spanning the gap. The length of the CDR3 is 15 residues. The CDR3 nucleotides read TGTGCCAGCAGCGCGCACAGTCCTGGGGCCAACGTCCTGACTTTC. This sequence encodes CASSAHSPGANVLTF.

The chain uses TRBV7-9 and TRBJ2-3; no definite D call. Germline CDR1 is SEHNR and CDR2 is FQNEAQ (reference sequence). CDR3 length: 12 residues. V was trimmed by 3 bases and J by 6 bases, leaving 7 bases between them. The CDR3 loop reads CASSFTSDTQYF. The CDR3 DNA sequence: TGTGCCAGCAGCTTCACTTCCGATACGCAGTATTTT.

This clone was seen just once. This chain joins TRBV2 and TRBJ1-2, with 9 bases fitting TRBD1. CDR3 length: 12 residues. Germline V lookup: CDR1 SNHLY, CDR2 FYNNEI. Trimming at V came to 6 bases and at J to 8 bases, leaving 4 bases not matched to a gene. CDR3 DNA: TGTGCCAGCAGCCGGGACAGGGACGGCTACACCTTC. It translates to CASSRDRDGYTF.

The chain couples TRBV4-1 to TRBJ1-2; possibly TRBD1 for D (6 bases). Per the germline V gene, CDR1 is MGHRA and CDR2 is YSYEKL. Between the trimmed V and J ends, which lost 0 bases and 4 bases, there was a span of 9 bases. The CDR3 totals 14 residues. The CDR3 is CASSQEDSAYGYTF. The CDR3, as DNA: TGCGCCAGCAGCCAAGAGGACAGCGCCTATGGCTACACCTTC.

This clone was detected a few times. The chain joins TRBV27 to TRBJ2-7, with 7 bases that match TRBD1. CDR3 length: 14 residues. Germline assignment: CDR1 MNHEY and CDR2 SMNVEV (reference sequence). Losses at the gene ends were 5 bases for V and 3 bases for J; bases not matched to a gene: 7. For the CDR3, the DNA is TGTGCCAGCAGTACATGGGACAGCGTCTACGAGCAGTACTTC. Translated: CASSTWDSVYEQYF.

This chain joins TRBV19 and TRBJ2-3; TRBD2 matches at 15 bases. The CDR3 runs 15 residues. Germline V lookup: CDR1 LNHDA, CDR2 SQIVND (reference sequence). The V gene end was trimmed by 6 bases and the J gene end by 5 bases; junction bases not matched to a gene: 3. The CDR3 region has the DNA TGTGCCAGTAGGGGACTAGCGGGAGGCATAGATACGCAGTATTTT. Translated, it gives CASRGLAGGIDTQYF.

This clone has only a few counts. V usage is TRBV5-4 and J usage is TRBJ2-1; 16 bases fit TRBD2. V lost 5 bases and J lost 12; bases outside the gene matches: 11. Germline V gives CDR1 SGHNT, CDR2 YYREEE (reference sequence). This CDR3 has 16 amino acids. The CDR3 DNA sequence: TGTGCCAGCAGGGGGACTAGCGGGAGGGGTAATGAGCGGCAGTTCTTC. Translated, it gives CASRGTSGRGNERQFF.

V is TRBV19 and J is TRBJ2-5, with TRBD2 matching 10 bases. The CDR3 loop spans 17 amino acids. The V and J ends lost 3 bases and 4 bases, in that order; junction bases with no gene match: 11. Germline assignment: CDR1 LNHDA and CDR2 SQIVND (reference sequence). The CDR3 DNA follows: TGTGCCAGTAGTATCTCAGGAGCGGGAGGGCCGGGAGAGACCCAGTACTTC. This translates into CASSISGAGGPGETQYF. Combining the CDR3 with reference TRBV19 and TRBJ2-5 gives the whole variable domain DGGITQSPKYLFRKEGQNVTLSCEQNLNHDAMYWYRQDPGQGLRLIYYSQIVNDFQKGDIAEGYSVSREKKESFPLTVTSAQKNPTAFYLCASSISGAGGPGETQYFGPGTRLLVL.